Listed here is a single TCR beta chain. This specimen belongs to a study of blood T cell repertoires in COVID-19. Turning to the study itself: Collection of acute and convalescent COVID-19 samples took place in the United States, Italy and Spain.

V was shortened by 4 bases and J by 4 bases, with 8 bases between the two germline ends. The CDR3 has 13 residues. The germline gives CDR1 SGHDT, CDR2 YYEEEE. In the original analysis: Nucleated cell number was recorded as an estimate derived from reference gene primer amplification. Measured with immunoSEQ multiplex PCR; TCRdb has only the in-frame clones, and not every one. Clonal size and the V and J genes are those of that table, whereas D and trimming came from the DNA. Among 260,000 or so clones listed, approximately 86% were seen once. The sequence was obtained from a man aged 18 to 29 with active or convalescent COVID-19. Sequencing was carried out using peripheral blood. The chain carries TRBV5-6 and TRBJ2-2; no reliable D call. As DNA, the CDR3 is TGTGCCAGCAGCATGACAAGCACCGGGGAGCTGTTTTTT. Protein product: CASSMTSTGELFF.